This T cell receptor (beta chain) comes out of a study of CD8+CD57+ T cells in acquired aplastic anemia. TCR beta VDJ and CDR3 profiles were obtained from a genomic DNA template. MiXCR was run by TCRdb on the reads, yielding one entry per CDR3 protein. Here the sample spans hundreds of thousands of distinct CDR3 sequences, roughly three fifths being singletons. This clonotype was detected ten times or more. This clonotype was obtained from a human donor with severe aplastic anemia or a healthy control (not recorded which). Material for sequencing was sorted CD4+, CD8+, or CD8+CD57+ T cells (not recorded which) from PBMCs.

CDR3 bases: TGTGCCAGTAGCCGACAGATGACGGGGCCCCAGCATTTT. Its protein product is CASSRQMTGPQHF. The gene calls are TRBV19 and TRBJ1-5; D possibly corresponds to TRBD1 (5 bases). The CDR3 contains 13 residues. V lost 6 bases, J lost 9 bases, and 15 bases lay in between. The V gene's germline CDR1 is LNHDA and CDR2 SQIVND (reference sequence).